Listed below are T cell receptor beta chains from one sample, sequenced in a study of early T cells in non-severe SARS-CoV-2 infection. TCRdb analysed the 5' RACE reads with MiXCR anew, one entry per CDR3 protein. The data show roughly 34,000 distinct CDR3 sequences, 6.8% seen once. Sequences were derived from whole blood, sampled at baseline. The receptors here all came from an adult who was a healthcare worker with PCR-confirmed SARS-CoV-2 infection or an uninfected control (not recorded which). Each CDR3 is given with its conserved first and last residue. The D gene is left open where the match is weak. Clone sizes are given selectively: once, few, many, or a class where the clone is expanded.

clone size,V gene,D gene,J gene,CDR3 protein,CDR3 DNA
many,TRBV4-3,TRBD1,TRBJ1-1,CASSQDPQGASAEAFF,TGCGCCAGCAGCCAAGACCCTCAGGGGGCTTCCGCTGAAGCTTTCTTT
many,TRBV20-1,.,TRBJ2-1,CSASVGHGSATLWEQFF,TGCAGTGCCTCGGTTGGGCATGGCTCAGCCACACTATGGGAGCAGTTCTTC
few,TRBV5-1,.,TRBJ2-3,CASMGSRTDTQYF,TGCGCCAGCATGGGCAGTCGCACAGATACGCAGTATTTT
.,TRBV7-2,.,TRBJ2-3,CASNPARVADTQYF,TGTGCCAGCAACCCAGCGCGGGTGGCAGATACGCAGTATTTT
many,TRBV12-3/TRBV12-4,.,TRBJ2-7,CASGHLEIDYEQYF,TGTGCCAGCGGCCACCTGGAGATCGACTACGAGCAGTACTTC
.,TRBV7-8,TRBD2,TRBJ2-2,CASSLAGLDFANTGELFF,TGTGCCAGCAGCTTAGCAGGACTAGATTTCGCGAACACCGGGGAGCTGTTTTTT
many,TRBV5-1,TRBD1,TRBJ2-1,CASSLGGGFGEQFF,TGCGCCAGCAGCTTGGGAGGGGGCTTCGGTGAGCAGTTCTTC
few,TRBV6-5,.,TRBJ1-2,CASSQTVPSSGYTF,TGTGCCAGCAGTCAGACCGTGCCCTCCTCAGGCTACACCTTC
many,TRBV29-1,.,TRBJ2-5,CSVVLQFETQYF,TGCAGCGTTGTCCTGCAGTTCGAGACCCAGTACTTC
many,TRBV5-1,TRBD2,TRBJ2-7,CASSSRGSGSEQYF,TGCGCCAGCAGCTCCCGGGGTAGCGGGAGCGAGCAGTACTTC
many,TRBV5-1,.,TRBJ2-6,CASSLGSSRANVLTF,TGCGCCAGCAGCTTGGGATCCTCTCGGGCCAACGTCCTGACTTTC
few,TRBV7-9,.,TRBJ1-2,CASSLGNTEHYGYTF,TGTGCCAGCAGCTTAGGGAATACAGAGCACTATGGCTACACCTTC
many,TRBV6-5,TRBD1,TRBJ1-1,CASSYDAPGQGIAEAFF,TGTGCCAGCAGTTACGACGCCCCGGGACAGGGAATCGCTGAAGCTTTCTTT
few,TRBV30,.,TRBJ2-1,CAWSGSSEQFF,TGTGCCTGGAGTGGGAGCTCCGAGCAGTTCTTC
.,TRBV19,.,TRBJ2-7,CASSISYFPSYEQYF,TGTGCCAGTAGTATATCGTACTTTCCCTCCTACGAGCAGTACTTC
many,TRBV30,TRBD1,TRBJ1-5,CAWGTGDNQPQHF,TGTGCCTGGGGCACAGGGGACAATCAGCCCCAGCATTTT
few,TRBV6-2/TRBV6-3,.,TRBJ1-1,CASRTFGQYEAFF,TGTGCCAGCAGAACCTTTGGACAGTATGAAGCTTTCTTT
many,TRBV7-2,.,TRBJ1-1,CASSFTGILDTEAFF,TGTGCCAGCAGCTTTACAGGGATACTGGACACTGAAGCTTTCTTT
many,TRBV2,.,TRBJ2-3,CASERSTDTQYF,TGTGCCAGCGAGAGATCCACAGATACGCAGTATTTT
.,TRBV19,.,TRBJ2-7,CASRVTATFSYEQYF,TGTGCCAGTAGGGTGACAGCGACTTTCTCCTACGAGCAGTACTTC
many,TRBV4-2,TRBD1,TRBJ1-1,CASSQAGQGYTEAFF,TGTGCCAGCAGCCAAGCGGGACAGGGCTACACTGAAGCTTTCTTT
large,TRBV7-9,.,TRBJ2-2,CASSLPAEPSYTGELFF,TGTGCCAGCAGCCTCCCTGCTGAGCCCAGTTACACCGGGGAGCTGTTTTTT
.,TRBV9,TRBD2,TRBJ2-7,CASSVESGGTYEQYF,TGTGCCAGCAGCGTAGAATCGGGAGGCACCTACGAGCAGTACTTC
many,TRBV7-9,TRBD1,TRBJ2-7,CASSLDVGQGSVQYF,TGTGCCAGCAGCTTAGACGTGGGACAGGGGTCGGTGCAGTACTTC
few,TRBV7-2,.,TRBJ2-7,CASSQQGFEQYF,TGTGCCAGCAGCCAGCAGGGTTTCGAGCAGTACTTC
few,TRBV9,.,TRBJ2-3,CASSVTSNTDTQYF,TGTGCCAGCAGCGTAACTAGCAACACAGATACGCAGTATTTT
medium-sized,TRBV11-2,TRBD2,TRBJ2-2,CASSLALASGYTGELFF,TGTGCCAGCAGCCTGGCTTTGGCTAGCGGGTACACCGGGGAGCTGTTTTTT
many,TRBV11-2,.,TRBJ2-1,CASSQRGVGRPYYNEQFF,TGTGCCAGCAGCCAGAGAGGAGTCGGCCGACCCTATTACAATGAGCAGTTCTTC
many,TRBV7-2,.,TRBJ1-5,CASSLVGTGSNQPQHF,TGTGCCAGCAGCTTAGTGGGCACGGGAAGCAATCAGCCCCAGCATTTT
.,TRBV4-3,.,TRBJ2-2,CASSQDMATNTGELFF,TGCGCCAGCAGCCAAGATATGGCTACTAACACCGGGGAGCTGTTTTTT
few,TRBV6-2/TRBV6-3,.,TRBJ1-2,CASSFRILGGYTF,TGTGCCAGCAGTTTCAGGATTCTGGGCGGCTACACCTTC
many,TRBV7-3,TRBD2,TRBJ2-7,CASTKVAGGYEQYF,TGTGCCAGCACCAAAGTAGCGGGAGGGTACGAGCAGTACTTC
many,TRBV6-6,TRBD1,TRBJ2-4,CASRQGDIQYF,TGTGCCAGCCGACAGGGGGACATTCAGTACTTC
.,TRBV24-1,.,TRBJ2-7,CATSSASPEQYF,TGTGCCACCAGTTCCGCTTCCCCCGAGCAGTACTTC
many,TRBV6-5,.,TRBJ2-1,CASSYSWSENEQFF,TGTGCCAGCAGTTACTCTTGGAGCGAAAATGAGCAGTTCTTC
.,TRBV20-1,.,TRBJ2-3,CSASLEDNTDTQYF,TGCAGTGCTAGTCTCGAGGACAACACAGATACGCAGTATTTT
.,TRBV6-5,.,TRBJ1-5,CASSYAGNQPQHF,TGTGCCAGCAGTTACGCAGGCAATCAGCCCCAGCATTTT
many,TRBV7-6,TRBD1,TRBJ2-5,CASSLVGQGEETQYF,TGTGCCAGCAGCTTAGTGGGGCAGGGGGAGGAGACCCAGTACTTC
.,TRBV2,.,TRBJ2-6,CARETGANVLTF,TGTGCCCGAGAGACAGGGGCCAACGTCCTGACTTTC
many,TRBV29-1,.,TRBJ1-5,CSVLSQNSNQPQHF,TGCAGCGTTCTGAGCCAAAATAGCAATCAGCCCCAGCATTTT
many,TRBV20-1,TRBD2,TRBJ2-1,CSFLGTSGDNEQFF,TGCAGTTTCTTAGGGACTAGCGGGGACAATGAGCAGTTCTTC
many,TRBV6-1,TRBD1,TRBJ1-4,CASSFGQGGYEKLFF,TGTGCCAGCAGCTTCGGACAGGGTGGATACGAAAAACTGTTTTTT
many,TRBV7-8,TRBD2,TRBJ2-7,CASSLALWLAGGYEQYF,TGTGCCAGCAGCTTAGCGCTCTGGCTAGCGGGAGGCTACGAGCAGTACTTC
many,TRBV7-2,TRBD2,TRBJ2-1,CASSRLAGHYNEQFF,TGTGCCAGCAGCAGATTAGCGGGACACTACAATGAGCAGTTCTTC
.,TRBV7-9,TRBD2,TRBJ2-5,CASSLTSGRDWRTQYF,TGTGCCAGCAGCTTGACTAGCGGGAGGGACTGGAGGACCCAGTACTTC
many,TRBV2,.,TRBJ1-1,CASSARAKNVEAFF,TGTGCCAGCAGTGCTCGGGCCAAAAACGTCGAAGCTTTCTTT
many,TRBV6-1,.,TRBJ2-5,CASRRTDQETQYF,TGTGCCAGCAGAAGGACAGACCAAGAGACCCAGTACTTC
many,TRBV19,.,TRBJ1-6,CASSLTPARVEPLHF,TGTGCCAGTAGTTTAACGCCGGCTCGGGTGGAACCCCTCCACTTT
.,TRBV7-9,TRBD2,TRBJ2-7,CASSWGTSGYEQYF,TGTGCCAGCAGCTGGGGGACTAGCGGCTACGAGCAGTACTTC
many,TRBV2,.,TRBJ2-2,CASSVSLARGTGELFF,TGTGCCAGCAGTGTTAGTCTGGCGAGAGGGACCGGGGAGCTGTTTTTT
many,TRBV7-3,.,TRBJ1-1,CASSPTPGTGQPEAFF,TGTGCCAGCAGCCCGACCCCGGGGACGGGCCAGCCTGAAGCTTTCTTT
few,TRBV15,.,TRBJ1-5,CATSPAGYSNQPQHF,TGTGCCACCAGTCCAGCAGGGTATAGCAATCAGCCCCAGCATTTT
few,TRBV19,.,TRBJ2-3,CASSIGQITDTQYF,TGTGCCAGTAGTATCGGCCAGATCACAGATACGCAGTATTTT
many,TRBV4-1,TRBD2,TRBJ2-1,CASSQGPSGSDEQFF,TGCGCCAGCAGCCAAGGTCCTAGCGGGAGCGATGAGCAGTTCTTC
many,TRBV3-1,TRBD1,TRBJ2-7,CASSQRTGVSLLYEQYF,TGTGCCAGCAGCCAGCGGACAGGGGTCTCTTTGCTGTACGAGCAGTACTTC
.,TRBV9,.,TRBJ1-1,CASSARGRDTEAFF,TGTGCCAGCAGCGCCCGCGGGCGGGACACTGAAGCTTTCTTT
many,TRBV7-9,TRBD1,TRBJ1-6,CAVQGRNSPLHF,TGTGCCGTACAGGGGAGGAATTCACCCCTCCACTTT
many,TRBV7-9,TRBD1,TRBJ1-1,CASGTRGLGTEAFF,TGTGCCAGCGGGACCAGGGGGTTGGGCACTGAAGCTTTCTTT
many,TRBV6-2/TRBV6-3,.,TRBJ2-1,CATTRDPIYNEQFF,TGTGCCACCACCCGGGACCCCATCTACAATGAGCAGTTCTTC
many,TRBV4-2,.,TRBJ1-2,CASSQGETAYGYTF,TGTGCCAGCAGCCAAGGAGAGACAGCATATGGCTACACCTTC